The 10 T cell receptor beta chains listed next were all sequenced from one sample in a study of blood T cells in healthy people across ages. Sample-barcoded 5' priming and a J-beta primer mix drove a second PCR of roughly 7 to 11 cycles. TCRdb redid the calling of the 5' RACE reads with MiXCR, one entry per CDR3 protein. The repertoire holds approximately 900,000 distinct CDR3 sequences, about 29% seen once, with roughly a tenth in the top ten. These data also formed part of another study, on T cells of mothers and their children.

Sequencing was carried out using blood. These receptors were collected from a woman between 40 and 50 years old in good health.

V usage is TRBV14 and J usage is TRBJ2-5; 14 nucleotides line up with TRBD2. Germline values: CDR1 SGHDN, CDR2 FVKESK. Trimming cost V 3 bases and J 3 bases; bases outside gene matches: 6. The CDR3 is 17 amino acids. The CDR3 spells CASSHVPGLAGEETQYF. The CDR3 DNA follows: TGTGCCAGCAGCCACGTCCCGGGACTAGCGGGGGAAGAGACCCAGTACTTC.

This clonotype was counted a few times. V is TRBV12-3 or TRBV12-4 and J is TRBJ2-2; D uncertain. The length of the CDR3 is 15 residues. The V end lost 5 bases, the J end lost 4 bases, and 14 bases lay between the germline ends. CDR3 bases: TGTGCCAGCAGTCCCCCCGGCGTGGGCACCGGGGAGCTGTTTTTT. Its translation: CASSPPGVGTGELFF.

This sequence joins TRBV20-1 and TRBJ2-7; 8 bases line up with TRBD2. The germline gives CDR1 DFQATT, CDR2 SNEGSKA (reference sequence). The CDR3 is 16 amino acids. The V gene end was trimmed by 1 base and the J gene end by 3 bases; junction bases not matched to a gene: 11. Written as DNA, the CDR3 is TGCAGTGCTAGAGTTTACAGCGGGGGCTCCATCTACGAGCAGTACTTC. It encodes CSARVYSGGSIYEQYF.

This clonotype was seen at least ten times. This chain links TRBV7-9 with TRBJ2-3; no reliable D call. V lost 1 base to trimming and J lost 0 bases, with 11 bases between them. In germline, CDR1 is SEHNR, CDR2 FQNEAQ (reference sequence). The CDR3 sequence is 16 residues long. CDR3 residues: CASSLDPKGSTDTQYF. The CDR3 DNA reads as TGTGCCAGCAGCTTAGACCCGAAGGGTAGCACAGATACGCAGTATTTT.

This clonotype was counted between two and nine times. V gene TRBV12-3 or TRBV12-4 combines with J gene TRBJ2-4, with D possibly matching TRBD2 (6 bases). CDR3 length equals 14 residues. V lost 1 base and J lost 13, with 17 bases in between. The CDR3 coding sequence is TGTGCCAGCAGTTTAGGGACATACGGGGGTGAGCAGTACTTC. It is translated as CASSLGTYGGEQYF.

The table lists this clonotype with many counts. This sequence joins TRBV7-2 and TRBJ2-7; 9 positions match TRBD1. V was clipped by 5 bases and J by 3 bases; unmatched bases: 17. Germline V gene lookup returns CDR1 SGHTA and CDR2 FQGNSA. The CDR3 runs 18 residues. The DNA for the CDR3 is TGTGCCAGCAGCCCTGGGACAGGGCCAGGGGTGGGTCGCTACGAGCAGTACTTC. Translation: CASSPGTGPGVGRYEQYF.

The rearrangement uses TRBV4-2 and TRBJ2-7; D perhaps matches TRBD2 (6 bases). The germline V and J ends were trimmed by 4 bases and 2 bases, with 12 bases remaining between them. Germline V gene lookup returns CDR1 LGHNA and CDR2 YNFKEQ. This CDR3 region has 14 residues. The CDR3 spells CASSLQRVTYEQYF. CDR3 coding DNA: TGTGCCAGCAGCCTTCAGCGGGTGACCTACGAGCAGTACTTC.

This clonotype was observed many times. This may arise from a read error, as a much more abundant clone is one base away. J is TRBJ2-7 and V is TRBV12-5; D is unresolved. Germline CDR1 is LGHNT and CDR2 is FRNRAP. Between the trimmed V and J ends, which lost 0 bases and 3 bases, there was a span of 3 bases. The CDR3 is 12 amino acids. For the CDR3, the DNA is TGTGCTAGTGGTTTGGTAGGCTACGAGCAGTACTTC. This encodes CASGLVGYEQYF.

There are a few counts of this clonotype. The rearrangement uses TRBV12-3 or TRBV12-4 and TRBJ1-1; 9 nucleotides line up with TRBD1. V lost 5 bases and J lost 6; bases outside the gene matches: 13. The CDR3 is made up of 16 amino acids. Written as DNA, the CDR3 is TGTGCCAGCAGTCTACAGGGGGCGTGGGGCAACGCTGAAGCTTTCTTT. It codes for CASSLQGAWGNAEAFF.

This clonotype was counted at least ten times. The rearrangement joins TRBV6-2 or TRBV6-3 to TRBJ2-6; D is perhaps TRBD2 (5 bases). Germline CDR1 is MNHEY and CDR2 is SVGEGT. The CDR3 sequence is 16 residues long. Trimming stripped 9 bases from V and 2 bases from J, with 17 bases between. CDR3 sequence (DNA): TGTGCCAGTGGACTTCGAAGGGTTGCTGGGGCCAACGTCCTGACTTTC. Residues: CASGLRRVAGANVLTF.